Listed below are T cell receptor beta chains from one sample, sequenced in a study of CD8 T cells in Susac syndrome. One entry per CDR3 protein results from TCRdb running MiXCR on the immunoSEQ multiplex PCR reads. The sample holds tens of thousands of distinct CDR3 sequences; roughly 94% are singletons and the top ten take 0.35% to 0.5%. Sequenced input: CD8+ T cells from PBMCs. The receptors originated from a human donor with multiple sclerosis. CDR3s include the opening cysteine and the closing phenylalanine or tryptophan. The D gene is left open where the match is weak. Some rows mark clone size as missing; the rest say once, few, many or name a class of expanded clone.

cdr3_aa: CASSPAAGRDEQFF
cdr3_nt: TGTGCCAGTAGTCCGGCGGCGGGGCGTGATGAGCAGTTCTTC
j_call: TRBJ2-1
cdr3_length: 14
v_call: TRBV19
clone_size: NA
d_call: NA

cdr3_aa: CASSVARGGGGYTF
cdr3_nt: TGTGCCAGCAGCGTAGCTCGTGGAGGGGGTGGCTACACCTTC
j_call: TRBJ1-2
cdr3_length: 14
v_call: TRBV9
clone_size: NA
d_call: NA

cdr3_aa: CASLRDGTQYF
cdr3_nt: TGTGCCAGCTTGAGGGACGGGACCCAGTACTTC
j_call: TRBJ2-5
cdr3_length: 11
v_call: TRBV7-2
clone_size: few
d_call: NA

cdr3_aa: CATSRLGRGNQPQHF
cdr3_nt: TGTGCCACCAGCAGATTGGGCAGGGGGAATCAGCCCCAGCATTTT
j_call: TRBJ1-5
cdr3_length: 15
v_call: TRBV15
clone_size: once
d_call: TRBD1

cdr3_aa: CSVEEISYNEQFF
cdr3_nt: TGCAGCGTTGAGGAGATCTCCTACAATGAGCAGTTCTTC
j_call: TRBJ2-1
cdr3_length: 13
v_call: TRBV29-1
clone_size: NA
d_call: NA

cdr3_aa: CASSQGGQETQYF
cdr3_nt: TGCGCCAGCAGCCAAGGAGGCCAAGAGACCCAGTACTTC
j_call: TRBJ2-5
cdr3_length: 13
v_call: TRBV4-3
clone_size: few
d_call: NA

cdr3_aa: CSVSGTGGNTDTQYF
cdr3_nt: TGCAGCGTTTCCGGGACAGGGGGCAACACAGATACGCAGTATTTT
j_call: TRBJ2-3
cdr3_length: 15
v_call: TRBV29-1
clone_size: NA
d_call: TRBD1

cdr3_aa: CASGLAGDYNEQFF
cdr3_nt: TGTGCCAGCGGACTAGCGGGAGATTACAATGAGCAGTTCTTC
j_call: TRBJ2-1
cdr3_length: 14
v_call: TRBV6-2/TRBV6-3
clone_size: once
d_call: TRBD2

cdr3_aa: CASSFDPSNTGELFF
cdr3_nt: TGTGCCAGCAGTTTTGATCCCAGCAACACCGGGGAGCTGTTTTTT
j_call: TRBJ2-2
cdr3_length: 15
v_call: TRBV12-3/TRBV12-4
clone_size: NA
d_call: NA

cdr3_aa: CASSLGQGAYYSYEQYF
cdr3_nt: TGTGCCAGCAGTTTAGGACAGGGGGCTTATTACTCCTACGAGCAGTACTTC
j_call: TRBJ2-7
cdr3_length: 17
v_call: TRBV27
clone_size: once
d_call: TRBD1

cdr3_aa: CASSPRRRGPSNQPQHF
cdr3_nt: TGTGCCAGCAGTCCCCGTCGGAGGGGGCCTAGCAATCAGCCCCAGCATTTT
j_call: TRBJ1-5
cdr3_length: 17
v_call: TRBV28
clone_size: NA
d_call: TRBD1

cdr3_aa: CASSLGSTEAFF
cdr3_nt: TGTGCCAGCAGTCTCGGGTCCACTGAAGCTTTCTTT
j_call: TRBJ1-1
cdr3_length: 12
v_call: TRBV5-4
clone_size: few
d_call: NA

cdr3_aa: CASSPTGFYEQYF
cdr3_nt: TGTGCCAGCAGCCCTACAGGGTTCTACGAGCAGTACTTC
j_call: TRBJ2-7
cdr3_length: 13
v_call: TRBV7-9
clone_size: NA
d_call: NA

cdr3_aa: CSAWKGGNYGYTF
cdr3_nt: TGCAGTGCTTGGAAAGGCGGGAACTATGGCTACACCTTC
j_call: TRBJ1-2
cdr3_length: 13
v_call: TRBV20-1
clone_size: NA
d_call: NA

cdr3_aa: CASSPNYEQYF
cdr3_nt: TGTGCCAGCAGCCCTAACTACGAGCAGTACTTC
j_call: TRBJ2-7
cdr3_length: 11
v_call: TRBV6-2/TRBV6-3
clone_size: NA
d_call: NA

cdr3_aa: CASSVGYTEAFF
cdr3_nt: TGTGCCAGTTCCGTCGGGTACACTGAAGCTTTCTTT
j_call: TRBJ1-1
cdr3_length: 12
v_call: TRBV25-1
clone_size: NA
d_call: NA

cdr3_aa: CASSLDLEEETQYF
cdr3_nt: TGTGCCAGCAGCTTAGACCTGGAGGAGGAGACCCAGTACTTC
j_call: TRBJ2-5
cdr3_length: 14
v_call: TRBV7-9
clone_size: NA
d_call: NA

cdr3_aa: CASWDRDRGYGYTF
cdr3_nt: TGTGCCAGCTGGGACCGGGACAGGGGATATGGCTACACCTTC
j_call: TRBJ1-2
cdr3_length: 14
v_call: TRBV19
clone_size: NA
d_call: TRBD1

cdr3_aa: CASSLDNEQFF
cdr3_nt: TGTGCCAGCAGTCTCGACAATGAGCAGTTCTTC
j_call: TRBJ2-1
cdr3_length: 11
v_call: TRBV6-2/TRBV6-3
clone_size: NA
d_call: NA

cdr3_aa: CASSHPGQGTNTEAFF
cdr3_nt: TGTGCCAGCAGCCATCCGGGACAGGGGACAAACACTGAAGCTTTCTTT
j_call: TRBJ1-1
cdr3_length: 16
v_call: TRBV4-2
clone_size: NA
d_call: TRBD1

cdr3_aa: CSVLMTDTQYF
cdr3_nt: TGCAGCGTGTTAATGACAGATACGCAGTATTTT
j_call: TRBJ2-3
cdr3_length: 11
v_call: TRBV29-1
clone_size: NA
d_call: NA

cdr3_aa: CASGLVPRGRSGANVLTF
cdr3_nt: TGTGCTAGTGGTTTGGTCCCCCGGGGACGCTCTGGGGCCAACGTCCTGACTTTC
j_call: TRBJ2-6
cdr3_length: 18
v_call: TRBV12-5
clone_size: NA
d_call: NA

cdr3_aa: CASRGQARAFISNQPQHF
cdr3_nt: TGTGCCAGCAGAGGACAGGCTAGAGCTTTTATCAGCAATCAGCCCCAGCATTTT
j_call: TRBJ1-5
cdr3_length: 18
v_call: TRBV27
clone_size: once
d_call: TRBD1

cdr3_aa: CSVETIPSGGPRDTQYF
cdr3_nt: TGCAGCGTTGAAACAATCCCTAGCGGGGGGCCGCGGGATACGCAGTATTTT
j_call: TRBJ2-3
cdr3_length: 17
v_call: TRBV29-1
clone_size: NA
d_call: TRBD2

cdr3_aa: CASSPGFTEAFF
cdr3_nt: TGTGCCAGCAGTCCAGGGTTCACTGAAGCTTTCTTT
j_call: TRBJ1-1
cdr3_length: 12
v_call: TRBV12-3/TRBV12-4
clone_size: NA
d_call: NA

cdr3_aa: CASKPGNSYNEQFF
cdr3_nt: TGCGCCAGCAAACCGGGGAACTCCTACAATGAGCAGTTCTTC
j_call: TRBJ2-1
cdr3_length: 14
v_call: TRBV5-1
clone_size: NA
d_call: NA

cdr3_aa: CALGAGTGELFF
cdr3_nt: TGTGCCCTCGGAGCGGGAACCGGGGAGCTGTTTTTT
j_call: TRBJ2-2
cdr3_length: 12
v_call: TRBV30
clone_size: NA
d_call: TRBD2

cdr3_aa: CASPGTSGNNEQFF
cdr3_nt: TGTGCCTCACCCGGGACTAGCGGGAACAATGAGCAGTTCTTC
j_call: TRBJ2-1
cdr3_length: 14
v_call: TRBV30
clone_size: NA
d_call: TRBD2

cdr3_aa: CASSLGQGANYGYTF
cdr3_nt: TGTGCCAGCAGCCTGGGACAGGGGGCCAACTATGGCTACACCTTC
j_call: TRBJ1-2
cdr3_length: 15
v_call: TRBV3-1
clone_size: once
d_call: TRBD1

cdr3_aa: CSVGTGRELFF
cdr3_nt: TGCAGCGTCGGAACAGGGAGGGAACTGTTTTTT
j_call: TRBJ1-4
cdr3_length: 11
v_call: TRBV29-1
clone_size: NA
d_call: NA

cdr3_aa: CASSFGTNTGELFF
cdr3_nt: TGTGCCAGCAGCTTCGGGACTAACACCGGGGAGCTGTTTTTT
j_call: TRBJ2-2
cdr3_length: 14
v_call: TRBV7-8
clone_size: NA
d_call: NA